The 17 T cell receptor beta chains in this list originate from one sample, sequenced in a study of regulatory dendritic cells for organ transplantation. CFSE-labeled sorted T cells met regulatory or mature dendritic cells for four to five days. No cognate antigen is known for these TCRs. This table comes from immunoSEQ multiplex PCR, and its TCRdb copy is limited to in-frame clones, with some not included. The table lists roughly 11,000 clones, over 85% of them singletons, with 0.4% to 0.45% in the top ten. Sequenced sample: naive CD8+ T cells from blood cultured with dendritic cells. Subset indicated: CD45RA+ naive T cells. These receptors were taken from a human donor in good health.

This chain's CDR3 is CASSDPLKSSYEQYF. The CDR3 DNA follows: TGTGCCAGCAGTGACCCCCTTAAAAGCTCCTACGAGCAGTACTTC. The V and J genes are TRBV2 and TRBJ2-7; D not certain. CDR1 is SNHLY and CDR2 is FYNNEI in the germline V gene. This CDR3 region has 15 residues. Trimming pared 3 bases from V and 0 bases from J, leaving 12 bases between.

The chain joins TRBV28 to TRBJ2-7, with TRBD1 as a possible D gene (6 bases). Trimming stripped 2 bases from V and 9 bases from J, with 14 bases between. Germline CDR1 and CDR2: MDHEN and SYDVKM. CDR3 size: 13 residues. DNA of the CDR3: TGTGCCAGCAGTTTAGACGGGGACAAGGGGCAGTACTTC. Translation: CASSLDGDKGQYF.

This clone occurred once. CDR3 in amino acids: CASSNRDRGRGEKLFF. The CDR3 DNA reads TGTGCCAGCAGTAACCGGGACAGGGGCCGAGGTGAAAAACTGTTTTTT. The genes are TRBV28 and TRBJ1-4; 10 bases match TRBD1. J gave up 7 bases and V 5 bases, and 10 bases lay outside the gene matches. The CDR3 sequence is 16 residues long. CDR1 and CDR2 (germline): MDHEN, SYDVKM.

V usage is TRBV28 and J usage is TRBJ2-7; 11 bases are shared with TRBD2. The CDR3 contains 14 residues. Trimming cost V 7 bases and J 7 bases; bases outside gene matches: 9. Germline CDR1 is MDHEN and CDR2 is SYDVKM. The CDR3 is CASIVTSGSGEQYF. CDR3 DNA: TGTGCCAGCATAGTAACTAGCGGGAGTGGGGAGCAGTACTTC.

CDR3 coding DNA: TGCGCCAGCAGCCCTGATAACAGGGGGCCCGTCACAGATACGCAGTATTTT. This encodes CASSPDNRGPVTDTQYF. The rearrangement uses TRBV4-3 and TRBJ2-3, with 9 bases fitting TRBD1. V lost 4 bases and J lost 2; bases outside the gene matches: 10. CDR3 size: 17 residues. Germline CDR1 and CDR2: LGHNA and YSLEER.

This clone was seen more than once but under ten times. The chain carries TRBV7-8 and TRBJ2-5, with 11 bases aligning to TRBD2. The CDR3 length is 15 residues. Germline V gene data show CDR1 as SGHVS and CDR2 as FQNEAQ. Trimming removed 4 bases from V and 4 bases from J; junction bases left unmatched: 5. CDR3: CASSSRLAGIETQYF. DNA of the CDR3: TGTGCCAGCAGCTCCCGACTAGCGGGAATAGAGACCCAGTACTTC.

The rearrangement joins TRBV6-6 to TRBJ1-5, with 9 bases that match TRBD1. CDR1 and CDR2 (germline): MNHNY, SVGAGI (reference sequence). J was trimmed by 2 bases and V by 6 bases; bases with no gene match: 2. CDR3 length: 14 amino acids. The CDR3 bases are TGTGCCAGCAGCCGGACAGGGGGCAATCAGCCCCAGCATTTT. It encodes CASSRTGGNQPQHF.

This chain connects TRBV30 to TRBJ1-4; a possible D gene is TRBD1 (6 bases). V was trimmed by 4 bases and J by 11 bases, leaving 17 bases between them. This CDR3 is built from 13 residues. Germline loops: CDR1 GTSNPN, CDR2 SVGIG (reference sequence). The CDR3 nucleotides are TGTGCCTGGACCTTTTTACAGGGAGAGAAACTGTTTTTT. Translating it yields CAWTFLQGEKLFF. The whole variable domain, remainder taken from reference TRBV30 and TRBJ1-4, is SQTIHQWPATLVQPVGSPLSLECTVEGTSNPNLYWYRQAAGRGLQLLFYSVGIGQISSEVPQNLSASRPQDRQFILSSKKLLLSDSGFYLCAWTFLQGEKLFFGSGTQLSVL.

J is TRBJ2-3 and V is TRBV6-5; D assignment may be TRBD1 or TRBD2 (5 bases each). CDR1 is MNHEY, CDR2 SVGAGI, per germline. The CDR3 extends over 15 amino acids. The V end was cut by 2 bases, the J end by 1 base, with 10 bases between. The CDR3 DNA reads TGTGCCAGCAGTTACGGGACCGAGGGCACAGATACGCAGTATTTT. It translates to CASSYGTEGTDTQYF.

The CDR3 sequence is CASSLLGEISYNEQFF. For the CDR3, the DNA is TGTGCCAGCAGTTTATTGGGAGAGATCTCCTACAATGAGCAGTTCTTC. The rearrangement joins TRBV27 to TRBJ2-1, with D maybe TRBD2 (5 bases). This CDR3 comprises 16 residues. Germline V gene data show CDR1 as MNHEY and CDR2 as SMNVEV (reference sequence). With 1 base removed from V and 0 bases from J, the gap between germline ends came to 10 bases.

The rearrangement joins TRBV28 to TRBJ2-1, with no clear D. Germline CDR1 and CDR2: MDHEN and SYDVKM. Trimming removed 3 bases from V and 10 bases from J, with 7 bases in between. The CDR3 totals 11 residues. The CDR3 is CASSFGVEQFF. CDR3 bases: TGTGCCAGCAGTTTTGGAGTCGAGCAGTTCTTC.

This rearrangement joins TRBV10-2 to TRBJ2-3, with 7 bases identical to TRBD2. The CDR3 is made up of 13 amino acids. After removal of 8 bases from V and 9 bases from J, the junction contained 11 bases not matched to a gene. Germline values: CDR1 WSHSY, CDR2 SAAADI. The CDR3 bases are TGCGCCAGCGAAGAATATTTGGGGGGGACGCAGTATTTT. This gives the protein CASEEYLGGTQYF.

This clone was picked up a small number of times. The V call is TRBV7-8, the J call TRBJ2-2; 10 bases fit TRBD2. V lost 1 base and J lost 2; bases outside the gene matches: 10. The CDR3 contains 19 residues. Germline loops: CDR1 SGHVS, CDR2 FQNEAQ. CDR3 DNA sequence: TGTGCCAGCAGCTTAGAGGTGCGCGAGCGGGGGGGAAACACCGGGGAGCTGTTTTTT. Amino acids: CASSLEVRERGGNTGELFF.

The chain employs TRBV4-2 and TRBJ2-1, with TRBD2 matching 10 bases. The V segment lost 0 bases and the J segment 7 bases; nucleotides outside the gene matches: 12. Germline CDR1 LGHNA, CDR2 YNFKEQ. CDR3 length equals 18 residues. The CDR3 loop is CASSQEGSEAGGKNEQFF. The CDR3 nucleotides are TGTGCCAGCAGCCAAGAAGGGTCGGAAGCGGGGGGGAAAAATGAGCAGTTCTTC.

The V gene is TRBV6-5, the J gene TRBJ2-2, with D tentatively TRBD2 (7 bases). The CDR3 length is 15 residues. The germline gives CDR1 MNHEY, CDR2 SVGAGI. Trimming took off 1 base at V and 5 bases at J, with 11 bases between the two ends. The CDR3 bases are TGTGCCAGCAGTTACTTGGGGGGGCGGACCGGGGAGCTGTTTTTT. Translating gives CASSYLGGRTGELFF.

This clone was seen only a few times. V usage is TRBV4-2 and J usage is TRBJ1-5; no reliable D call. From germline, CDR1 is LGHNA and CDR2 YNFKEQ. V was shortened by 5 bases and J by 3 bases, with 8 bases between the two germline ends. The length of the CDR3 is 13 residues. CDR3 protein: CASSVADNQPQHF. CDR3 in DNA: TGTGCCAGCAGCGTAGCAGACAATCAGCCCCAGCATTTT.

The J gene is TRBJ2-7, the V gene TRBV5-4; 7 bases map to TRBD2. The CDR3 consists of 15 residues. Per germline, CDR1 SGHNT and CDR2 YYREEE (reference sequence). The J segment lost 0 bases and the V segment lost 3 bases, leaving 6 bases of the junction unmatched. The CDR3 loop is CASSWDGGSSYEQYF. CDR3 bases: TGTGCCAGCAGCTGGGATGGCGGGAGCTCCTACGAGCAGTACTTC.